This T cell receptor beta chain appears in the sequencing data of a study of OX40 agonist ivuxolimab in advanced cancers. At the level of the study: Partial responses were achieved by three patients: one hepatocellular carcinoma, two cutaneous melanoma. Study-wide results and caveats: Expanded clones were, on average, more numerous in CD8+ T cells than in CD4+.

In the case of this clone: Its antigen is still unknown.

The length of the CDR3 is 16 residues. Looked up from germline, CDR1 is SGHVS and CDR2 is FQNEAQ. Trimming stripped 1 base from V and 4 bases from J, with 13 bases between. Patients with autoimmune history or systemic immunosuppression were excluded. Blood specimens came from baseline, cycle 4 day 1, and cycle 7 day 1. Assay used: immunoSEQ multiplex PCR; TCRdb lists only in-frame clones, some missing. The sample contains tens of thousands of clones, 88% of which appear only once. Sequencing was performed on CD4+ or CD8+ T cells sorted from blood, taken in a trial of the OX40 agonist ivuxolimab. This receptor was taken from an adult with an advanced solid tumor such as melanoma, head and neck, liver or kidney cancer. V usage is TRBV7-8 and J usage is TRBJ2-2; TRBD1 or TRBD2 may be the D gene (5 bases each). CDR3 protein: CASSLVGTTSTGELFF. The CDR3 DNA reads TGTGCCAGCAGCTTAGTTGGGACGACGAGCACCGGGGAGCTGTTTTTT.